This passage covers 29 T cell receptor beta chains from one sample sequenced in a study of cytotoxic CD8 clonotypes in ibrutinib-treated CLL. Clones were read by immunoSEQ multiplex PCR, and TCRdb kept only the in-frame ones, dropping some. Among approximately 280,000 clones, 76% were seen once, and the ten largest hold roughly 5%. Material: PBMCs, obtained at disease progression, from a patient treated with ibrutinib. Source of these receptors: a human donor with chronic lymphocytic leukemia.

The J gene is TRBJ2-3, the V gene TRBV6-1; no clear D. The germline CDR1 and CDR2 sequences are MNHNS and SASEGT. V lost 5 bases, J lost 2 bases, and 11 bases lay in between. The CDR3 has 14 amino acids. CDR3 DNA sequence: TGTGCCAGCAGTCCCCTCCGGAACACAGATACGCAGTATTTT. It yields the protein CASSPLRNTDTQYF.

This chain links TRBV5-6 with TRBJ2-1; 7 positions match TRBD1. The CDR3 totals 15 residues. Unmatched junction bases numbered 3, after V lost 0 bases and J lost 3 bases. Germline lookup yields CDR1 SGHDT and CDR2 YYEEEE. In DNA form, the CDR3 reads TGTGCCAGCAGCTTGGCCGACAGGGTCTACAATGAGCAGTTCTTC. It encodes CASSLADRVYNEQFF.

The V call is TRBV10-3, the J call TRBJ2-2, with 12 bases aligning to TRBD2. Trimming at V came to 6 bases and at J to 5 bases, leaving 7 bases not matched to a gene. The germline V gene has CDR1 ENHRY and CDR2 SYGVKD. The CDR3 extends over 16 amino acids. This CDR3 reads CAISQGTSGLTGELFF. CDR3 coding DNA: TGTGCCATCAGCCAGGGGACTAGCGGGTTGACCGGGGAGCTGTTTTTT.

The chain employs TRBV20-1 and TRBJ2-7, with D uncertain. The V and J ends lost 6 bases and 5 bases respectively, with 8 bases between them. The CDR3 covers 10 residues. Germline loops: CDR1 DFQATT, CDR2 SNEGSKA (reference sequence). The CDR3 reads CSAAYDEQYF. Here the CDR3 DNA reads TGCAGTGCCGCTTATGACGAGCAGTACTTC.

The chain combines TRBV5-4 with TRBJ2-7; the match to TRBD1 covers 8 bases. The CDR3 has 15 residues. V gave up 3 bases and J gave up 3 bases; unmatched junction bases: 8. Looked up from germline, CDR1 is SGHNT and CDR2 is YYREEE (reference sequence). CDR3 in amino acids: CASSSPDRDFYEQYF. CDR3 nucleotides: TGTGCCAGCAGCTCCCCGGACAGGGATTTCTACGAGCAGTACTTC.

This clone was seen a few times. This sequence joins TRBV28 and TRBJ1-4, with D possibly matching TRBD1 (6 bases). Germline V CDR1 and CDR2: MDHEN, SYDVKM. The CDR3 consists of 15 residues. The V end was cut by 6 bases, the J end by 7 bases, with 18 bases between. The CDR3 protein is CASSPPQGRGEKLFF. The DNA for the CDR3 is TGTGCCAGCAGCCCCCCCCAGGGGCGCGGTGAAAAACTGTTTTTT.

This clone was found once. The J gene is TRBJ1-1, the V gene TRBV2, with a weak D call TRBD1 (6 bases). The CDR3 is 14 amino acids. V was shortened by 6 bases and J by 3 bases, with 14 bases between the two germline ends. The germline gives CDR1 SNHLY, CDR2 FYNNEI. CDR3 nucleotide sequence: TGTGCCAGCAGGGAGAGGGGGTGGGACACTGAAGCTTTCTTT. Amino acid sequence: CASRERGWDTEAFF.

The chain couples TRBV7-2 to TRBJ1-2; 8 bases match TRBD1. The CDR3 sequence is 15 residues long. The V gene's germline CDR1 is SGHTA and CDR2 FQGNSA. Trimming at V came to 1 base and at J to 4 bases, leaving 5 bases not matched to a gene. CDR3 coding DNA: TGTGCCAGCAGCTTAGTTGCAGGGGGCGGCTATGGCTACACCTTC. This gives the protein CASSLVAGGGYGYTF.

CDR3 in amino acids: CASSLSADDGELFF. CDR3 bases: TGTGCCAGCAGCTTATCAGCGGACGACGGGGAGCTGTTTTTT. The genes are TRBV5-4 and TRBJ2-2, with a weak D call TRBD2 (5 bases). Between the trimmed V and J ends, which lost 2 bases and 7 bases, there was a span of 12 bases. The CDR3 is made up of 14 amino acids. Germline V CDR1 and CDR2: SGHNT, YYREEE (reference sequence).

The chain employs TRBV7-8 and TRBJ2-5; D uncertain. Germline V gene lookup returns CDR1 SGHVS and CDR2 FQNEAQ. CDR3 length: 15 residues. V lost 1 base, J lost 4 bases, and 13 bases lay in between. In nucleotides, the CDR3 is TGTGCCAGCAGCTTAGGGACGACCTGGGTAGAGACCCAGTACTTC. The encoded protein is CASSLGTTWVETQYF.

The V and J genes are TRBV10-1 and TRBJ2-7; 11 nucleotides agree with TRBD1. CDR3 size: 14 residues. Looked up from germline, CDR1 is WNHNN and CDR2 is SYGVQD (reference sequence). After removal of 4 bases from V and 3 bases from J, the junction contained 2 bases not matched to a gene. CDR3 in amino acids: CASSAGTGGYEQYF. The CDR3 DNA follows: TGCGCCAGCAGTGCTGGGACAGGGGGCTACGAGCAGTACTTC.

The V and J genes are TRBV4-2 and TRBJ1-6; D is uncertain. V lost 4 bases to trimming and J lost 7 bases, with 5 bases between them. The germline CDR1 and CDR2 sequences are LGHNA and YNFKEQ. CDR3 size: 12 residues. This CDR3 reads CASSLTNSPLHF. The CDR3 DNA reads TGTGCCAGCAGCCTCACCAATTCACCCCTCCACTTT.

The CDR3 spells CASSERLADTQYF. DNA of the CDR3: TGTGCCAGCAGTGAGCGACTAGCGGATACGCAGTATTTT. The rearrangement uses TRBV2 and TRBJ2-3; 8 nucleotides align to TRBD2. V gave up 3 bases and J gave up 6 bases; unmatched junction bases: 2. Per the germline V gene, CDR1 is SNHLY and CDR2 is FYNNEI. This CDR3 has 13 amino acids.

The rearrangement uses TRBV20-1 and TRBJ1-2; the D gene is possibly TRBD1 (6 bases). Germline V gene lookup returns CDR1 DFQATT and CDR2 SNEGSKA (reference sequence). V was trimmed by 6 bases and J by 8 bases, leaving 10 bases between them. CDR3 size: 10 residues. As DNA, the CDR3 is TGCAGTGCCACAGGGAGGGGCTACACCTTC. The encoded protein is CSATGRGYTF.

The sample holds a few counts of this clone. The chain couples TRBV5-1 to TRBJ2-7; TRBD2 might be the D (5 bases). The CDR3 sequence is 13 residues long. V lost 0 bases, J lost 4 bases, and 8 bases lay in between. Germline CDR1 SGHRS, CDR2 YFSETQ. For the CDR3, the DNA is TGCGCCAGCAGCTTGGTTTCGGGGTACGAGCAGTACTTC. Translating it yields CASSLVSGYEQYF.

CDR3 in DNA: TGTGCCAGCAGCCCCAGTCCTGCAACTAATGAAAAACTGTTTTTT. Translating gives CASSPSPATNEKLFF. The chain uses TRBV7-6 and TRBJ1-4, with D hard to call. This CDR3 has 15 residues. Looked up from germline, CDR1 is SGHVS and CDR2 is FNYEAQ. The V gene lost 5 bases and the J gene lost 0 bases, with 10 bases spanning the gap.

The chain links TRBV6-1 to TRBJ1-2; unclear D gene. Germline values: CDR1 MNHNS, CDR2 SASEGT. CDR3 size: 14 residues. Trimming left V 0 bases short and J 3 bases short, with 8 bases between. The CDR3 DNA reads TGTGCCAGCAGTGAAGCGAGAGGGCACTATGGCTACACCTTC. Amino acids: CASSEARGHYGYTF.

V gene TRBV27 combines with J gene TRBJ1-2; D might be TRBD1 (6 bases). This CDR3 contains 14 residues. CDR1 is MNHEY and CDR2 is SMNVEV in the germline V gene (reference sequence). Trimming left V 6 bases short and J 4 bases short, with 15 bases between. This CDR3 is CASSWGQGSYGYTF. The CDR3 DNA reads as TGTGCCAGCAGCTGGGGGCAGGGAAGCTATGGCTACACCTTC.

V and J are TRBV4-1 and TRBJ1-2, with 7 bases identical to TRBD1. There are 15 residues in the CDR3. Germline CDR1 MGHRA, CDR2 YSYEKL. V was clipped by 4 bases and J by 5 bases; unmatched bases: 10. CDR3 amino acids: CASSLRDSGGYGYTF. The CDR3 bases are TGCGCCAGCAGCCTCCGGGACAGCGGGGGGTATGGCTACACCTTC.

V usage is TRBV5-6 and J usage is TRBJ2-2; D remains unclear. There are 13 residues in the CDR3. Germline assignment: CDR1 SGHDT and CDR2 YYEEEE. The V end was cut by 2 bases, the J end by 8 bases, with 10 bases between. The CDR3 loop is CASSFGVGGELFF. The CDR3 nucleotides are TGTGCCAGCAGCTTCGGAGTTGGAGGGGAGCTGTTTTTT.

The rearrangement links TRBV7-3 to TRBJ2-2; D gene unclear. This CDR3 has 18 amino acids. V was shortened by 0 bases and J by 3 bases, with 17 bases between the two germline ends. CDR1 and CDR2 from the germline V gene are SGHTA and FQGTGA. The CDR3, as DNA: TGTGCCAGCAGCTTAACGTATGCCCCCGCAGGAGACACCGGGGAGCTGTTTTTT. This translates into CASSLTYAPAGDTGELFF.

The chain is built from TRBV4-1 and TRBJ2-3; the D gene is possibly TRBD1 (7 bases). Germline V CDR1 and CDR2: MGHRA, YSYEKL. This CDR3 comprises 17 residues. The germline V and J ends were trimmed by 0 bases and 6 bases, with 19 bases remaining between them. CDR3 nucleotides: TGCGCCAGCAGCCAAGACGGAGCAGGGGGGCGAGTGGATACGCAGTATTTT. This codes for CASSQDGAGGRVDTQYF.

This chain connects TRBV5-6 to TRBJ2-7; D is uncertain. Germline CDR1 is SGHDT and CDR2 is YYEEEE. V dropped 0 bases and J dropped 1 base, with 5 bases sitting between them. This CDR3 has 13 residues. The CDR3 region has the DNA TGTGCCAGCAGCTTGGGGGAATCCTACGAGCAGTACTTC. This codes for CASSLGESYEQYF.

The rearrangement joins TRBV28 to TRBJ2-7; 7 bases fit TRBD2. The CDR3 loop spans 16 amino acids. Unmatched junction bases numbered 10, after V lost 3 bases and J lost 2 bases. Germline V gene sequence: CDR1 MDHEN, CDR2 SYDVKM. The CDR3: CASSLPSSGYPYEQYF. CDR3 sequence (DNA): TGTGCCAGCAGTTTGCCATCTAGCGGTTACCCCTACGAGCAGTACTTC.

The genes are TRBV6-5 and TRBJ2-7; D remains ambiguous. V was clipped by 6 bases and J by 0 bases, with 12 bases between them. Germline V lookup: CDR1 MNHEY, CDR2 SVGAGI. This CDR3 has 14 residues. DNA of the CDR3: TGTGCCAGCAGCACGAGGCGCAACTCCTACGAGCAGTACTTC. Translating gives CASSTRRNSYEQYF.

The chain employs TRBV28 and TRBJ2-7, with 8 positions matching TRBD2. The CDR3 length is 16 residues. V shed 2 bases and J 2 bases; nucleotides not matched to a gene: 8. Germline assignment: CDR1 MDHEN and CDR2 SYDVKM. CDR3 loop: CASSLLTGTRAYEQYF. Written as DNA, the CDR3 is TGTGCCAGCAGTTTACTCACCGGGACTAGGGCCTACGAGCAGTACTTC.

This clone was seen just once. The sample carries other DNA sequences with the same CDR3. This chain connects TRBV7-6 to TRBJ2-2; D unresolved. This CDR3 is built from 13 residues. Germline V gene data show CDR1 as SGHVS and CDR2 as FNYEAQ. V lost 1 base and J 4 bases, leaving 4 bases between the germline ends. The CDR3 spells CASSLDGTGELFF. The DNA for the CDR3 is TGTGCCAGCAGCTTAGATGGCACCGGGGAGCTGTTTTTT.

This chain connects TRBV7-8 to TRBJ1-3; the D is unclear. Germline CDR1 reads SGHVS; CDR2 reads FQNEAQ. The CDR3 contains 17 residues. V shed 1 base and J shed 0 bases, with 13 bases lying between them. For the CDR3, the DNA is TGTGCCAGCAGCTTAGTTCTCGGTCCCAGCTCTGGAAACACCATATATTTT. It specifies CASSLVLGPSSGNTIYF.

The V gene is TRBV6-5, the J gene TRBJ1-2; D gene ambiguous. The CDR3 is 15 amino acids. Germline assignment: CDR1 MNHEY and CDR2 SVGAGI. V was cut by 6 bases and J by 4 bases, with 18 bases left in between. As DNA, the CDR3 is TGTGCCAGCAGACGATCCTCCGGGATCCTCTATGGCTACACCTTC. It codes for CASRRSSGILYGYTF.